Sequencing of this T cell receptor (beta chain) was carried out in a study of cytomegalovirus exposure and HLA in healthy donors listed by TCRdb under 2017. Regarding the study in general: An earlier analysis of more than 550 of the donors reported 276 Gb of sequence data and about 120 million unique TCR beta sequences obtained from roughly 170 million T cells. An early release that covered fewer than 800 HLA-typed donors contained approximately 300 gigabases of sequencing data and 65 million to 100 million unique TCR sequences. Of the roughly 400 genotyped donors, about 80% fell in the genetic ancestry cluster associated with self-reported Caucasian donors. The study aimed to test whether signatures of past pathogen exposure could be identified by cataloging public T cell receptors. Using immunosequencing, the study profiled T cell repertoires from around 680 subjects and related those repertoires to cytomegalovirus serostatus. Along with the approximately 650-subject first cohort, a separate validation cohort of over 90 different subjects was used. High-throughput TCR immunosequencing, statistical association of individual TCRs with disease status, and machine learning were combined to predict cytomegalovirus infection status. To study patterns of TCR occurrence, a later analysis re-analyzed previously published TCR beta repertoires from 666 donors and added high-resolution HLA genotyping. Rather than using new phenotypic data, the later analysis identified candidate immune exposures from TCR beta sequences and from how often those sequences occurred across donors. To decide whether each TCR beta V gene segment behaved as functional or pseudogenic, an earlier analysis of 587 of the donors relied on high-throughput TCR beta sequencing. Donor age, sex, ethnicity and CMV serostatus were collected together with the repertoire data. In a later genetic analysis, genome-wide SNP genotypes for about three fifths of the 666 donors were used, and that subset was treated as a discovery cohort. Every repertoire in the discovery cohort had been generated on one and the same sequencing platform. HLA typing covered class I and class II loci at four-digit resolution. The number of typed donors differed by locus: about 620-640 for A, B, C, DRB1 and DQB1; 500 to 550 for DQA1; roughly 600 for DPA1; and about 470 for DPB1. Because of strong linkage in the cohort, roughly five DR-DQ haplotypes were treated as single units for association and clustering. Among under 450 genotyped donors of the cohort, an average of around 240,000 unique TCR beta nucleotide sequences were sequenced per donor, around 20% of them non-productive.

Sequences MNHNS (CDR1) and SASEGT (CDR2) are obtained from the germline V gene. Counted from cysteine to phenylalanine, this CDR3 has 14 amino acids. Just CDR3 DNA is preserved here, 42 bases in frame from base 1. The V and J ends are trimmed by 6 bases and 7 bases, leaving 18 bases between them. A note on this clone: Its antigen specificity is not known.

Library method: the immunoSEQ multiplex PCR assay. For the multiplex PCR, a mixture combining 60 forward primers for TCR Vbeta segments and 13 reverse primers for TCR Jbeta segments was used. The CDR3 region of rearranged TCR beta genes was amplified from genomic DNA by a multiplex PCR assay. On the Illumina HiSeq System, the amplified TCR beta libraries were sequenced as 87-base-pair reads. As for the authors' bioinformatics: A later analysis counted about 80 million unique TCR beta chains across the 550 to 700 repertoires, and some 12 million of these chains were shared by at least two donors. Raw reads were error-corrected and collapsed into unique sequences by a nearest-neighbor algorithm in which closely related sequences were merged to remove PCR and sequencing errors. Alignment of CDR3 sequences to IMGT reference sequences was used to assign V, D and J gene segments. For a sequence to be retained, at least a six-nucleotide match to both a V gene segment and a J gene segment was required. A rearrangement counted as productive if the CDR3 had no stop codons and remained in frame with V and J, and every other rearrangement counted as non-productive. Following IMGT convention, CDR3 was defined as the stretch from the second conserved V-encoded cysteine up to the conserved J-encoded phenylalanine. The earlier analysis of around 640 of the donors excluded sequences that lacked an unambiguous match to a single V gene segment. An earlier analysis of a few hundred of the donors classified V segments as functional when productive rearrangements were above 56.7% and as segregating when the standard deviation between donors was above 5%. A statistical classification framework was built for diagnosing cytomegalovirus status from the catalog of TCR beta chain sequences. In a later analysis, TCR nucleotide sequences were compared against IMGT/GENE-DB human TR gene sequences so that V and J genes could be assigned. A later analysis assigned CDR3 sequences and most-parsimonious VDJ recombination scenarios with the TCRdist pipeline. A later analysis defined each TCR beta chain by its CDR3 amino acid sequence plus V-gene family, and excluded reads lacking a unique V-gene family. As a way to deal with suspected cross-contamination and a sequencing artifact, a later analysis dropped more than 500 nucleotide sequences that were highly shared and had low generation probability. A later analysis calculated a clonal expansion index for each public chain from normalized within-repertoire ranks of inferred template counts. In a later analysis, generation probabilities were computed using a VDJ recombination model fitted to out-of-frame rearrangements, and the results were checked against IGoR. A later analysis scored TCR-TCR, TCR-HLA and TCR-CMV co-occurrence with hypergeometric tests, applying a repertoire-size bias correction to TCR pairs. False discovery rates were estimated in a later analysis by permuting HLA or CMV assignments 20 times. In a later analysis, co-occurring TCRs were grouped with DBSCAN, and TCRdist sequence similarity was added when clustering was performed within HLA-allele-positive subsets. Co-occurrence clustering excluded repertoires with fewer than 30,000 or more than 120,000 public chains, plus five with anomalous nucleotide sharing. The table was pulled from immuneACCESS by TCRdb, which kept in-frame rearrangements only. Such tables lose some clones; where checked, under half of the loss comes from unresolved V genes, and the rest has no known cause. Clone size and V and J calls were adopted from that table, with D and trimming inferred from the DNA. The table kept for this sample lists about 170,000 clones. Approximately 0.8% of the sample lies in the top ten.

Paper-wide results and their limitations: Strong co-occurrence of HLA alleles, especially DR and DQ, made assigning TCR associations to individual alleles difficult. A further reported finding was that TCR beta sequences accurately predicted the HLA-A and HLA-B alleles for most subjects in the first cohort. Because the 87-base-pair reads could not distinguish some IMGT-functional V segments, including TRBV6-2 and TRBV6-3, those segments were excluded. According to a later genetic analysis, donors in an Asian-associated ancestry cluster had fewer N-insertions in productive TCRs than the approximately 690-donor mean. Linkage disequilibrium might explain the correlated functional status among segregating V segments, but an unknown experimental factor could not be ruled out. In an earlier analysis of around 500 of the donors, most TCR beta V segments appeared in productive rearrangements about 87% or about 30% of the time, broadly matching IMGT annotations. Cytomegalovirus status was reported to be diagnosed by the classifier with high specificity and sensitivity in both the original and validation cohorts. Specific HLA alleles were associated with roughly 16,000 TCR beta sequences at a false discovery rate of 0.05 in a later analysis. This cohort had only TCR beta chains sequenced, and the lack of alpha or paired-chain data limited which features could be detected. Across donors, most TCR sequences were observed very rarely, whereas some public TCRs were present in many individuals. A later analysis reported that several top co-occurrence clusters appeared linked to parvovirus B19, influenza, CMV and Epstein-Barr virus. In a later analysis, HLA-associated TCR beta chains were found to be more clonally expanded and to have lower generation probabilities than equally common non-associated chains. A few of the identified cytomegalovirus-associated TCR beta chains were confirmed in vitro to be specific for cytomegalovirus antigens. The study gave a list of about 150 TCR beta chains associated with cytomegalovirus. Immune exposure information for the cohort was limited to CMV serostatus. The earlier analysis of some 560 of the donors excluded over 15 rarely observed V segments, including chromosome 9 orphons, because counts were too low. Because HLA typing was unavailable for some donors at each locus, only the typed subset was used in association tests. V-gene and J-gene trimming of TCR beta chains was associated with a missense DCLRE1C variant in a later genetic analysis, and the association was replicated in an independent cohort. According to a later analysis, most CMV-associated TCR beta chains appeared to be HLA-restricted, and the HLA associations seemed to be driven largely by CMV exposure. Presence/absence analyses assumed roughly uniform sequencing depth across donors, an assumption that may not hold. According to the authors, the approach could potentially be generalized to other disease states and immunological phenotypes. In a later analysis, TCR association rates were found to vary across HLA loci, with the most associated TCRs seen for DRB1 alleles and the fewest for HLA-C alleles. A cluster of highly shared sequence variants was judged likely to be a technical artifact of the sequencing pipeline.

The cohort consisted of approximately 690 healthy bone marrow donors. At the time of sampling, all cohort members were nominally healthy, though unrecorded immune exposures were likely present. The donor tested CMV seropositive, placing the donor among the 289 seropositive members of the cohort. Every donor gave a peripheral blood sample, and the peripheral blood mononuclear cells from that sample were used for TCR beta sequencing. The Qiagen DNeasy Blood Extraction Kit was used to extract genomic DNA from the blood cell samples. This TCR derives from a woman between 18 and 30 years old in good health and CMV-seropositive. Material: PBMCs. The rearranged chain carries TRBV6-1 and TRBJ1-1; the D segment cannot be called with confidence. The nucleotides are TGTGCCAGCAGCTTAACACTACGCGTCTATGAAGCTTTCTTT. Its protein reads: CASSLTLRVYEAFF.